This T cell receptor beta chain was identified during a study of blood T cell repertoires in COVID-19. Overall study context: The United States, Italy and Spain were the sources of the acute and convalescent COVID-19 samples. In each case, the material was cDNA or gDNA derived from T cells, B-cell-depleted T cells, or PBMCs.

In the original analysis: Reference gene primer amplification gave estimated nucleated cell counts. Libraries were prepared by immunoSEQ multiplex PCR; TCRdb keeps only in-frame clonotypes and omits some of them. From that table come the V and J calls and clone size; the DNA was used to work out D and trimming. The data contain roughly 99,000 clones, 70% to 90% of them seen just once; the ten biggest clones take up approximately 4.9%. The TCR originated in a man in his forties with active or convalescent COVID-19. Material for sequencing was peripheral blood.

CDR3 DNA sequence: TGTGCCAGCAGTAAACAGTTGAGCAATCAGCCCCAGCATTTT. Translation gives CASSKQLSNQPQHF. The V call is TRBV2, the J call TRBJ1-5; D gene uncertain. The CDR3 consists of 14 residues. Germline V gene sequence: CDR1 SNHLY, CDR2 FYNNEI. V lost 5 bases, J lost 1 base, and 9 bases lay in between.